One T cell receptor beta chain is described in this entry. Its antigen remains unknown. The sample is drawn from a study of a mutant IDH1 vaccine in newly diagnosed glioma. Study as a whole: Most patients had radiochemotherapy with temozolomide before enrollment; others had one alone. Visits V12 and V13 fell at weeks 35 and 47, respectively. Regarding the study as a whole: Immune responses arising from the vaccine appeared in roughly 95% of patients. Changes in the top peripheral T cell clonotypes seemingly had no bearing on pseudoprogression.

Sequencing was performed with immunoSEQ multiplex PCR; in TCRdb, only in-frame clones are kept and a portion is missing. The sample yields tens of thousands of clones, 60% to 85% seen once. The V gene lost 2 bases and the J gene lost 3 bases, with 12 bases spanning the gap. This CDR3 spans 15 amino acids. Germline CDR1 SGHDT, CDR2 YYEEEE. This sample's time point: week 47, end of study. Doses comprised 300 ug of mutant IDH1 20-mer peptide each, plus topical imiquimod. The rearrangement uses TRBV5-6 and TRBJ1-5; the D gene is possibly TRBD1 (5 bases). The starting material was PBMCs, obtained from a glioma patient whose treatment included an IDH1 peptide vaccine. The TCR originated in a woman in her thirties or forties with glioma. Some clones in this sample may be carry-over from other donors' samples. In DNA form, the CDR3 reads TGTGCCAGCAGCTTTTCCCCGACAGACAATCAGCCCCAGCATTTT. Its translation is CASSFSPTDNQPQHF.